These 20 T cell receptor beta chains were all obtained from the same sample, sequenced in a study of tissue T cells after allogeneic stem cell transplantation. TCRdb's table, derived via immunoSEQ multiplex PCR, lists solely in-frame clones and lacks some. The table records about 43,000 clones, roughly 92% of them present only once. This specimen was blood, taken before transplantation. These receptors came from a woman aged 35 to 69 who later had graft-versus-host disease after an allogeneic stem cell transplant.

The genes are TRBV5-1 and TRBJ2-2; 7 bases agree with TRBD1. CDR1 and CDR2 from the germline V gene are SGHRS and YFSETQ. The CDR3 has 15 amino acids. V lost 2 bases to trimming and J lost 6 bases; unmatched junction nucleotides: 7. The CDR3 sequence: CASSLLTGTAGELFF. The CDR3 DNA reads TGCGCCAGCAGCTTATTGACAGGGACGGCCGGGGAGCTGTTTTTT.

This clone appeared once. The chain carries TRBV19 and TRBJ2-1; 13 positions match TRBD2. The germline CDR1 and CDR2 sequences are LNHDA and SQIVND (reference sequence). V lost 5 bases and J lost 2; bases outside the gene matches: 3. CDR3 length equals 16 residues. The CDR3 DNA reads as TGTGCCAGTAGTCGACTAGCGGGAGGTGCCTACAATGAGCAGTTCTTC. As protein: CASSRLAGGAYNEQFF.

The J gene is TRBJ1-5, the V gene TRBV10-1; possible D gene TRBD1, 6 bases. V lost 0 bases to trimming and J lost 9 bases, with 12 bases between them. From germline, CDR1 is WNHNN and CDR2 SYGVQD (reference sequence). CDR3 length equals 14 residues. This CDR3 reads CASSESGGPLPQHF. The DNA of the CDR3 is TGCGCCAGCAGTGAGTCAGGGGGGCCCCTGCCCCAGCATTTT.

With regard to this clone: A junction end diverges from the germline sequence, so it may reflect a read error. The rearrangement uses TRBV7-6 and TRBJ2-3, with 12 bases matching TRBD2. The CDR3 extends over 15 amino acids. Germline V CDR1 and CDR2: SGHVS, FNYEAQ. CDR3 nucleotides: TGTGCCAGCACCTTGACTAGCGGGAGCACGGATACGCAGTATTTT. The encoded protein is CASTLTSGSTDTQYF.

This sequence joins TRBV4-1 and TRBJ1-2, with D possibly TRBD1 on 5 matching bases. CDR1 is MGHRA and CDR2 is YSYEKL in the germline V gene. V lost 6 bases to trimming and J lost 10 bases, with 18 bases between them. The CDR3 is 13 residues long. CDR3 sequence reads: CASSITGWEDYTF. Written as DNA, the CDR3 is TGCGCCAGCAGTATAACAGGTTGGGAAGACTACACCTTC.

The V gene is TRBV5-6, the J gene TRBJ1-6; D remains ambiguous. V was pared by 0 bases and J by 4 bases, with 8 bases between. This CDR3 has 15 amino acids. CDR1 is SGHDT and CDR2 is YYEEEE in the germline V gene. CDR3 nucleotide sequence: TGTGCCAGCAGCTTGGGAGCTGTATATAATTCACCCCTCCACTTT. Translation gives CASSLGAVYNSPLHF.

CDR3 residues: CASSASSDRNTIYF. CDR3 nucleotides: TGTGCCAGCAGCGCGTCCTCAGACAGAAACACCATATATTTT. This rearrangement joins TRBV9 to TRBJ1-3; D is unresolved. The CDR3 runs 14 residues. The V end was cut by 3 bases, the J end by 5 bases, with 12 bases between. The germline V gene encodes CDR1 SGDLS and CDR2 YYNGEE.

CDR3 DNA: TGTGCCAGCGAACAGGGATGTTGCTATGGCTACACCTTC. Amino acids: CASEQGCCYGYTF. The J gene is TRBJ1-2, the V gene TRBV11-3; D is possibly TRBD1 (6 bases). The germline V gene encodes CDR1 SGHNT and CDR2 YENEEA. This CDR3 has 13 residues. V lost 8 bases, J lost 4 bases, and 14 bases lay in between.

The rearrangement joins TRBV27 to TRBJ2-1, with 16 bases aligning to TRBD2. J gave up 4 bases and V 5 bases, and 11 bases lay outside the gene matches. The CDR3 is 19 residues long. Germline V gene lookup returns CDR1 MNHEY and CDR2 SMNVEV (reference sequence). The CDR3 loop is CASSLTLSGLAGGYNEQFF. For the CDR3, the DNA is TGTGCCAGCAGTCTAACTTTGTCGGGACTAGCGGGAGGGTACAATGAGCAGTTCTTC.

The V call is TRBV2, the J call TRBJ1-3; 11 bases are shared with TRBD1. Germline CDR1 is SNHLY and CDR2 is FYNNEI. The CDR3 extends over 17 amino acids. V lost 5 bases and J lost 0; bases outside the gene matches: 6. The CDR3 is CASSWDRGESSGNTIYF. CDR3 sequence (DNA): TGTGCCAGCAGTTGGGACAGGGGGGAGAGCTCTGGAAACACCATATATTTT.

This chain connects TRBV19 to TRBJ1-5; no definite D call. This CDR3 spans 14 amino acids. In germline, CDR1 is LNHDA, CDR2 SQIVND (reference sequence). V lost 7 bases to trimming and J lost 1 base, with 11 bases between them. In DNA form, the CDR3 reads TGTGCCAGTACCGCGGGCTTGAGCAATCAGCCCCAGCATTTT. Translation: CASTAGLSNQPQHF.

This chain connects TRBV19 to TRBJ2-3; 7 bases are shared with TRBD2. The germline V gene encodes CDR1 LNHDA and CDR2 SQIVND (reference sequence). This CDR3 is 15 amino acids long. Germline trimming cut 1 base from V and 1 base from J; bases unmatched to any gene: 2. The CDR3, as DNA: TGTGCCAGTAGTATAGGGCTAGCGGGCACAGATACGCAGTATTTT. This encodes CASSIGLAGTDTQYF.

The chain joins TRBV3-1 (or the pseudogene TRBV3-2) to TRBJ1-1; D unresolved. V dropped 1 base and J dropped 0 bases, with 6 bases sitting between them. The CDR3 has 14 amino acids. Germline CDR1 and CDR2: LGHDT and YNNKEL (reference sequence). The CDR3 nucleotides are TGTGCCAGCAGCCAAGCCCCAATGAACACTGAAGCTTTCTTT. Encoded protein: CASSQAPMNTEAFF.

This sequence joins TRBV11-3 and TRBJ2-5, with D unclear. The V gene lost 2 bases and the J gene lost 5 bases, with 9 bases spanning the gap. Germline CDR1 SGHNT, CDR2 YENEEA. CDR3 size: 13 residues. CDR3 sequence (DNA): TGTGCCAGCAGCTTATATGCGCGGGAGACCCAGTACTTC. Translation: CASSLYARETQYF.

CDR3 DNA sequence: TGTGCCAGCAGCTTCCCGCCGACCAGCACAGATACGCAGTATTTT. Translation: CASSFPPTSTDTQYF. The chain joins TRBV11-2 to TRBJ2-3, with D uncertain. CDR3 length equals 15 residues. V was cut by 3 bases and J by 0 bases, with 10 bases left in between. The germline gives CDR1 SGHAT, CDR2 FQNNGV.

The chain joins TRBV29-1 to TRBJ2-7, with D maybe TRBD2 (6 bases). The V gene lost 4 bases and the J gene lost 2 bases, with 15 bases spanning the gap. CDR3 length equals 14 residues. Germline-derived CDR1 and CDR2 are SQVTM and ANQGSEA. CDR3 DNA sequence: TGCAGCGTTGGGACTCAACGGAGGGCCTACGAGCAGTACTTC. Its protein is CSVGTQRRAYEQYF.

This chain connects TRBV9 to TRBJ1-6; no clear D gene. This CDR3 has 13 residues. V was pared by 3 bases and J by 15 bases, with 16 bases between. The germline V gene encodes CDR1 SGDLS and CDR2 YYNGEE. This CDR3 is CASSDRGLRGLHF. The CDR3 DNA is TGTGCCAGCAGCGACAGAGGGCTACGGGGCCTCCACTTT.

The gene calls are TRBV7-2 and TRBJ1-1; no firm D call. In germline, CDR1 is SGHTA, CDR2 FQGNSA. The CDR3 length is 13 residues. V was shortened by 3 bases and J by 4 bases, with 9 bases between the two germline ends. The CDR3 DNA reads TGTGCCAGCAGCTTCATCGGGGTCACTGAAGCTTTCTTT. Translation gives CASSFIGVTEAFF.

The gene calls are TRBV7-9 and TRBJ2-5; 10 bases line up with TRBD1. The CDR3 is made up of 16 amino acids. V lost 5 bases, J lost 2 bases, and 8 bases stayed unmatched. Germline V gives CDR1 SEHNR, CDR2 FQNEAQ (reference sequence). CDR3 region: CASSLRTGGIQETQYF. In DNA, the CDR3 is TGTGCCAGCAGCCTGAGGACAGGGGGGATACAAGAGACCCAGTACTTC.

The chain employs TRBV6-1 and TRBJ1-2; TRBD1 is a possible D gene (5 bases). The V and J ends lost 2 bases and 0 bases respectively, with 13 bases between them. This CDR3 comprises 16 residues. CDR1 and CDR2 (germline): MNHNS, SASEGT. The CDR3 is CASSERQGRPNYGYTF. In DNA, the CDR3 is TGTGCCAGCAGTGAACGTCAGGGTCGTCCTAACTATGGCTACACCTTC.